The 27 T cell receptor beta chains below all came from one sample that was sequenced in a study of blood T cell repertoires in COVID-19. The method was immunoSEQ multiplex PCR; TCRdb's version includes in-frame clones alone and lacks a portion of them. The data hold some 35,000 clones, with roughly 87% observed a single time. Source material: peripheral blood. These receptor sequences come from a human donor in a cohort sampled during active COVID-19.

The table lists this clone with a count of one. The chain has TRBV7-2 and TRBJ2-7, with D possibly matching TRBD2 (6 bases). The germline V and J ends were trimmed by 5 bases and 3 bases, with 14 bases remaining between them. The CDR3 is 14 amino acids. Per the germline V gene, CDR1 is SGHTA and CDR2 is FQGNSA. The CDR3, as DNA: TGTGCCAGCAGCCCTAGTGGGACTTACTACGAGCAGTACTTC. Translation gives CASSPSGTYYEQYF.

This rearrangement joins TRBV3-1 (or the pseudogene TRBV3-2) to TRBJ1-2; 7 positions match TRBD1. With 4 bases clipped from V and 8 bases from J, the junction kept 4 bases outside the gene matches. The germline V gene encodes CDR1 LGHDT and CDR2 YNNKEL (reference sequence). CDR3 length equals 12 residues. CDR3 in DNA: TGTGCCAGCAGCCTTGGGGACAGCGGCTACACCTTC. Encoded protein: CASSLGDSGYTF.

This CDR3 reads CASAPSPGTVQETQYF. Here the CDR3 DNA reads TGCGCCAGCGCCCCTTCGCCGGGGACAGTACAAGAGACCCAGTACTTC. V usage is TRBV5-1 and J usage is TRBJ2-5, with TRBD1 identical over 7 bases. J lost 2 bases, V lost 7 bases, and 14 bases had no gene match. Germline assignment: CDR1 SGHRS and CDR2 YFSETQ. This CDR3 is 16 amino acids long.

In DNA form, the CDR3 reads TGTGCCAGCAGCGTGGGTGGACTAGCGGGAGGGCCACCCTACGAGCAGTACTTC. The encoded protein is CASSVGGLAGGPPYEQYF. V gene TRBV9 combines with J gene TRBJ2-7; 15 bases line up with TRBD2. The J segment lost 2 bases and the V segment lost 2 bases, leaving 8 bases of the junction unmatched. The CDR3 length is 18 residues. The V gene's germline CDR1 is SGDLS and CDR2 YYNGEE.

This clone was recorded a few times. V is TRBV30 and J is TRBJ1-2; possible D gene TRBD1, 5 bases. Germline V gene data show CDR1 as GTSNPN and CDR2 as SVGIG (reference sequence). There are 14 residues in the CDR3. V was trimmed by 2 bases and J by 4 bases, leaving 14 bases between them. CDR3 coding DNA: TGTGCCTGGAGTTTCGACGGGGGTTCCTATGGCTACACCTTC. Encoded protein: CAWSFDGGSYGYTF.

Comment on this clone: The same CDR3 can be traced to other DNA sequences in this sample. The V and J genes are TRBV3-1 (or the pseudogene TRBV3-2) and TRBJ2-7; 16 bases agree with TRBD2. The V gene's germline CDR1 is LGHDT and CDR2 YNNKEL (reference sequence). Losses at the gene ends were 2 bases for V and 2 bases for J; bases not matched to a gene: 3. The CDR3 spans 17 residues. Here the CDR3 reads CASSQMGLAGGAYEQYF. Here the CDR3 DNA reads TGTGCCAGCAGCCAAATGGGACTAGCGGGAGGGGCCTACGAGCAGTACTTC.

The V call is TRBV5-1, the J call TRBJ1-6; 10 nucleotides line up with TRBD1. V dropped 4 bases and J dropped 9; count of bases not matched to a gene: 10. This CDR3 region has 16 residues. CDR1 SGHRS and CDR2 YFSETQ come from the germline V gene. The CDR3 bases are TGCGCCAGCAGCGCTGGGACAGGGGTTTGGGGTTCACCCCTCCACTTT. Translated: CASSAGTGVWGSPLHF.

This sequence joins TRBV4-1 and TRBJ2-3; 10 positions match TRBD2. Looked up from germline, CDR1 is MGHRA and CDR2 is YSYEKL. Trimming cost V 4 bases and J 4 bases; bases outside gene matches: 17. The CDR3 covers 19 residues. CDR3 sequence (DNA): TGCGCCAGCAGCCCCCAAAAGGGAGGGCTAGCGGGAGTCGCAGATACGCAGTATTTT. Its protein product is CASSPQKGGLAGVADTQYF.

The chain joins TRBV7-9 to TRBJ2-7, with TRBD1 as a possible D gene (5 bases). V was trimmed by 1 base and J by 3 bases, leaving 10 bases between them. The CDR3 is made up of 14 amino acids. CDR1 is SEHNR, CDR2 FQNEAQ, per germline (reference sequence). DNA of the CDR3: TGTGCCAGCAGCTTAGGTAACGGACACTACGAGCAGTACTTC. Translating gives CASSLGNGHYEQYF.

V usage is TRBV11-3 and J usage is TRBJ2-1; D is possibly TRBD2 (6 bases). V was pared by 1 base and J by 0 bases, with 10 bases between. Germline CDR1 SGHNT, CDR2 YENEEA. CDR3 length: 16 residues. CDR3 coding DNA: TGTGCCAGCAGCTTAGCGGCGGGATCCTCCTACAATGAGCAGTTCTTC. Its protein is CASSLAAGSSYNEQFF.

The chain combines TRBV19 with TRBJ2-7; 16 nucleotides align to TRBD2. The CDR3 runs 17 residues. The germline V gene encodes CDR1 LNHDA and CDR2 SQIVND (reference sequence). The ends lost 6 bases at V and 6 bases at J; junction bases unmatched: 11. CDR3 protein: CASSSGTSGGGPAEQYF. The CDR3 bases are TGTGCCAGTAGCTCCGGGACTAGCGGGGGGGGTCCGGCCGAGCAGTACTTC.

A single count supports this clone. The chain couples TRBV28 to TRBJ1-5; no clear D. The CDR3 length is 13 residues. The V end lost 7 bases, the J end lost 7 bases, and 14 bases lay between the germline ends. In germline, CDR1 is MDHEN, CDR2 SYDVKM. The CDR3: CASTTAAVQPQHF. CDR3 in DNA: TGTGCCAGCACCACGGCGGCAGTCCAGCCCCAGCATTTT.

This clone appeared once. The CDR3: CASSESSGRISYNEQFF. CDR3 bases: TGTGCCAGCAGTGAATCTAGCGGGAGAATCTCCTACAATGAGCAGTTCTTC. The chain is built from TRBV2 and TRBJ2-1; 10 positions agree with TRBD2. The germline CDR1 and CDR2 sequences are SNHLY and FYNNEI. Losses at the gene ends were 2 bases for V and 0 bases for J; bases not matched to a gene: 4. This CDR3 is built from 17 residues.

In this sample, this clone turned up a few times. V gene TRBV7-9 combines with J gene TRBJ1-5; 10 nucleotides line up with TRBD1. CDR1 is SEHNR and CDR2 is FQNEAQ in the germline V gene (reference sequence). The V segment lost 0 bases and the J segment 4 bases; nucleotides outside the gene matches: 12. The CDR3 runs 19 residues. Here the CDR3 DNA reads TGTGCCAGCAGCTTAGCGAGGGACAGGGGAAAAGGAGGGAATCAGCCCCAGCATTTT. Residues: CASSLARDRGKGGNQPQHF.

The CDR3 sequence is CASRIPGTGSHEQYF. CDR3 sequence (DNA): TGTGCCAGCAGAATCCCGGGGACAGGGAGCCACGAGCAGTACTTC. The rearrangement uses TRBV28 and TRBJ2-7; 9 nucleotides line up with TRBD1. Unmatched junction bases numbered 11, after V lost 6 bases and J lost 5 bases. This CDR3 is 15 amino acids long. The germline V gene encodes CDR1 MDHEN and CDR2 SYDVKM.

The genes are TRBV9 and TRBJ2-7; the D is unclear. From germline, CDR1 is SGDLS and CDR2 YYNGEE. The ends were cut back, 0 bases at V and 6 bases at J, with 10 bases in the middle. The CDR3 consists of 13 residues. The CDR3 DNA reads TGTGCCAGCAGCGTAGGGGCCGGCTCCGAGCAGTACTTC. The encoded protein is CASSVGAGSEQYF.

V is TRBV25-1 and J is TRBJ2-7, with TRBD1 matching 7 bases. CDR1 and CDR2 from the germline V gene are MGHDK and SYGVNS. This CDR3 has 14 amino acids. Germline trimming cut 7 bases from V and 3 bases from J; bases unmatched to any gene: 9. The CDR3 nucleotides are TGTGCCAGCATGGGTAAGACAGGGCTCTACGAGCAGTACTTC. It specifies CASMGKTGLYEQYF.

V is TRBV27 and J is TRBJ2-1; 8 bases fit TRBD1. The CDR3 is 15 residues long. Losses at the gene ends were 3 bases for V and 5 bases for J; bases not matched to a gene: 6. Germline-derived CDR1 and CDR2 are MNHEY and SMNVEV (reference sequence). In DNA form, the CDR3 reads TGTGCCAGCAGTTTGTACAGGGGGGCCCACAATGAGCAGTTCTTC. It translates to CASSLYRGAHNEQFF.

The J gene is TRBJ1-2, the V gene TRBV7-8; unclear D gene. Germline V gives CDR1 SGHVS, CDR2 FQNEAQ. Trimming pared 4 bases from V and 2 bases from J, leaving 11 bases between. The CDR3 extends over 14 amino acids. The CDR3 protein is CASSWETENYGYTF. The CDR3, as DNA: TGTGCCAGCAGCTGGGAGACGGAGAACTATGGCTACACCTTC.

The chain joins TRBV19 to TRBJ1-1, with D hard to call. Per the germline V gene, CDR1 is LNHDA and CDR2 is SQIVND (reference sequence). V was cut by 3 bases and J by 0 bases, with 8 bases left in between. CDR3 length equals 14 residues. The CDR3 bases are TGTGCCAGTAGTATGGGCAACCTGAACACTGAAGCTTTCTTT. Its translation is CASSMGNLNTEAFF.

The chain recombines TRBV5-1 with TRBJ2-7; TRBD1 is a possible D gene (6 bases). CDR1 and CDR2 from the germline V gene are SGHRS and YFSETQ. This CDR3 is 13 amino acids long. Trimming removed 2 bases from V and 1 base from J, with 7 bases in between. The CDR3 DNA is TGCGCCAGCAGCTTACAGGGTTCCTACGAGCAGTACTTC. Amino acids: CASSLQGSYEQYF.

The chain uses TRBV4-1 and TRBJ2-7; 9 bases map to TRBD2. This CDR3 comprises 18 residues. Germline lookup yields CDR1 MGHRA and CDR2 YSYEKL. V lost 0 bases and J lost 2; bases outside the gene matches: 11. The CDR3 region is CASSQERSGLAGPYEQYF. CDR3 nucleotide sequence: TGCGCCAGCAGCCAAGAGCGGTCCGGGCTAGCGGGACCCTACGAGCAGTACTTC.

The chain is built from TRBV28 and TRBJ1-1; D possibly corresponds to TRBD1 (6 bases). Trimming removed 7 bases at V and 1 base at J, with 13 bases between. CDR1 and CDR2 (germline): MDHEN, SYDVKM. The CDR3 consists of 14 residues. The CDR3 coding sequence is TGTGCCAGCACCTCTGGGGGCCCGAACACTGAAGCTTTCTTT. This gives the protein CASTSGGPNTEAFF.

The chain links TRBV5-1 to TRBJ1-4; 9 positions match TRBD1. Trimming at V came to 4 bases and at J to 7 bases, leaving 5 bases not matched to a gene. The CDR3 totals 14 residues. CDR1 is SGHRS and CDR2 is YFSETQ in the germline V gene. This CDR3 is CASSEGQGAEKLFF. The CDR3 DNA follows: TGCGCCAGCAGCGAGGGACAGGGAGCTGAAAAACTGTTTTTT.

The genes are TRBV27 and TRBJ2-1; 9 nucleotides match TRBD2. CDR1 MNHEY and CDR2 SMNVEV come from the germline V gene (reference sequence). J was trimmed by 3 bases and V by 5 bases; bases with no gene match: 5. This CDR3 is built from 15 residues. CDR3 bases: TGTGCCAGCAGTCGCAGCGGGGGGAACTACAATGAGCAGTTCTTC. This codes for CASSRSGGNYNEQFF.

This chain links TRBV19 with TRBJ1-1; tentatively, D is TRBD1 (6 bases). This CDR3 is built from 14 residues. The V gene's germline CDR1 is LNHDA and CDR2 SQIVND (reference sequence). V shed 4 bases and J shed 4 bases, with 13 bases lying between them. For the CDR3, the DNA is TGTGCCAGTAGTAATCGGGGGGCGCGCACTGAAGCTTTCTTT. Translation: CASSNRGARTEAFF. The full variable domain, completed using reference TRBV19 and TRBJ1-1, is DGGITQSPKYLFRKEGQNVTLSCEQNLNHDAMYWYRQDPGQGLRLIYYSQIVNDFQKGDIAEGYSVSREKKESFPLTVTSAQKNPTAFYLCASSNRGARTEAFFGQGTRLTVV.

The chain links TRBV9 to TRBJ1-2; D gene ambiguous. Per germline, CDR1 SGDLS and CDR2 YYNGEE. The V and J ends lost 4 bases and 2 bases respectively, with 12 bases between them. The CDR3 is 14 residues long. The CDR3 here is CASSRLNSNYGYTF. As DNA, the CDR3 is TGTGCCAGCAGCCGTTTGAACAGCAACTATGGCTACACCTTC.